The source of this T cell receptor (beta chain) is a study of cytomegalovirus exposure and HLA in healthy donors. About the study: Membership in the Caucasian-associated ancestry cluster was found for 81% of roughly 400 genotyped donors. Study-level points and caveats: Fewer N-insertions than the roughly 670-donor mean were reportedly shown by an Asian-associated ancestry cluster in a later analysis.

CDR3 length equals 16 residues. Trimming removed 10 bases at V and 0 bases at J, with 16 bases between. The germline V gene has CDR1 MDHEN and CDR2 SYDVKM. 60 Vbeta and 13 Jbeta primers were used in PCR. Profiling relied on immunoSEQ multiplex PCR, and the TCRdb table lists in-frame clones only, not all of them. The sample lists about 68,000 clones; 81% were seen once. In regard to this clone: The target antigen is unknown.

Sequenced sample: PBMCs. The clonotype originates from a human donor in good health. This sequence joins TRBV28 and TRBJ2-6, with D tentatively TRBD2 (5 bases). The CDR3 nucleotides read TGTGCCACCCGAGGGCGACCGGGCTCTGGGGCCAACGTCCTGACTTTC. This translates into CATRGRPGSGANVLTF.